Described below is a single T cell receptor beta chain sequence and its context. This specimen comes from a study of T cells after yellow fever vaccination. TCRdb called the 5' RACE reads again in MiXCR, with one record for every CDR3 protein. Of under 550,000 distinct CDR3 sequences in the sample, less than 25% were seen once. The V gene lost 5 bases and the J gene lost 1 base, with 8 bases spanning the gap. This CDR3 comprises 13 residues. In germline, CDR1 is SGHTA, CDR2 FQGNSA. This chain joins TRBV7-2 and TRBJ1-2; no definite D call. This clonotype originated in a man between 18 and 29 years old who received the YFV17D yellow fever vaccine. This specimen was PBMCs, taken roughly 23 days after the first yellow fever vaccination. This CDR3 is CASSHSGNYGYTF. CDR3 in DNA: TGTGCCAGCAGCCATTCTGGTAACTATGGCTACACCTTC.